This T cell receptor (beta chain) is from a study of blood T cell repertoires in COVID-19. Study-level information: Collection of acute and convalescent COVID-19 samples took place in the United States, Italy and Spain. PBMCs, B-cell-depleted T cells, or T cells provided the cDNA or gDNA that made up the material.

The sample holds one count of this clone. Looked up from germline, CDR1 is LGHNA and CDR2 is YNFKEQ. This CDR3 comprises 16 residues. Trimming shortened V by 2 bases and J by 2 bases, and 16 bases separated the two germline ends. Method: immunoSEQ multiplex PCR; TCRdb's copy keeps in-frame clones and lacks some. Among 200,000 to 300,000 clones listed, 75% to 90% were seen once. The sequenced sample consisted of peripheral blood. This TCR derives from a woman under 40 who had recovered from COVID-19. The V gene is TRBV4-2, the J gene TRBJ2-7; tentative D call: TRBD2 (6 bases). CDR3 region: CASSQLDSGSAYEQYF. The CDR3 coding sequence is TGTGCCAGCAGCCAATTAGATAGCGGATCAGCCTACGAGCAGTACTTC.